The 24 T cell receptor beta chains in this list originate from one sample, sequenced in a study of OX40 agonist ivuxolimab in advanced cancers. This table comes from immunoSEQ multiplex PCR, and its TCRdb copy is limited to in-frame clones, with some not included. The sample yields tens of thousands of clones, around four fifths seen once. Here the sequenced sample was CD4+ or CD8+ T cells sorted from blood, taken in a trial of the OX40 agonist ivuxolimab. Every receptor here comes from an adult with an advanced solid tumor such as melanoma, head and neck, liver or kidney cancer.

The CDR3 loop reads CASSIWTGASNEQFF. CDR3 coding DNA: TGTGCCAGTAGTATTTGGACAGGGGCTTCTAATGAGCAGTTCTTC. The rearrangement links TRBV19 to TRBJ2-1, with 9 bases that match TRBD1. Germline V CDR1 and CDR2: LNHDA, SQIVND (reference sequence). V lost 3 bases to trimming and J lost 7 bases; unmatched junction nucleotides: 7. The CDR3 spans 15 residues.

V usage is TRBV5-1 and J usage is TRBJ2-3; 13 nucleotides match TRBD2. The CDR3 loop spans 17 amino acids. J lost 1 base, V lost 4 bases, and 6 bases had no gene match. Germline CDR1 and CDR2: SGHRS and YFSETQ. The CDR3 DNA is TGCGCCAGCAGCCCCGATACTAGCGGGGGGGGCACAGATACGCAGTATTTT. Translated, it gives CASSPDTSGGGTDTQYF.

The CDR3 bases are TGTGCCAGCAGCCCGCAAGCTTCAGGGGACTACGAGCAGTACTTC. This gives the protein CASSPQASGDYEQYF. The chain is built from TRBV4-2 and TRBJ2-7, with D possibly TRBD1 on 6 matching bases. The CDR3 totals 15 residues. Looked up from germline, CDR1 is LGHNA and CDR2 is YNFKEQ. V gave up 4 bases and J gave up 3 bases, with 16 bases separating them.

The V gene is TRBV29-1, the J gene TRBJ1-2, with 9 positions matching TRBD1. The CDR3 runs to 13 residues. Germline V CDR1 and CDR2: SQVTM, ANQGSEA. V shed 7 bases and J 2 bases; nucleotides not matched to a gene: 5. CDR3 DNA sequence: TGCAGCGGTTGGGACAGGGAGAACTATGGCTACACCTTC. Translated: CSGWDRENYGYTF. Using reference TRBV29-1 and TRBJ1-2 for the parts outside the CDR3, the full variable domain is SAVISQKPSRDICQRGTSLTIQCQVDSQVTMMFWYRQQPGQSLTLIATANQGSEATYESGFVIDKFPISRPNLTFSTLTVSNMSPEDSSIYLCSGWDRENYGYTFGSGTRLTVV.

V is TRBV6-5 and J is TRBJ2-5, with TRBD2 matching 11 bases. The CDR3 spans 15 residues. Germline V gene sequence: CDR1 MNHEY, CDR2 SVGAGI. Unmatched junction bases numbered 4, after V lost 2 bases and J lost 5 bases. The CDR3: CASSYGLAGGETQYF. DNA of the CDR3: TGTGCCAGCAGTTACGGGCTAGCGGGAGGTGAGACCCAGTACTTC.

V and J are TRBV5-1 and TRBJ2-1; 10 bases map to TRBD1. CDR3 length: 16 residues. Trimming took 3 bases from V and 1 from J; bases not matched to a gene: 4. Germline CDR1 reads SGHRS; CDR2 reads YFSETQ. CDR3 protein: CASSYLGQGSYNEQFF. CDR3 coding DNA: TGCGCCAGCAGCTACTTGGGACAGGGGTCCTACAATGAGCAGTTCTTC.

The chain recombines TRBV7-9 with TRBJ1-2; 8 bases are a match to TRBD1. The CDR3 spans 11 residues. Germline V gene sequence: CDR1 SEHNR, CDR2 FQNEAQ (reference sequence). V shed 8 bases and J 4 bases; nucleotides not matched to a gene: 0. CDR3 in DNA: TGTGCCAGCGACAGGGGCTATGGCTACACCTTC. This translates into CASDRGYGYTF.

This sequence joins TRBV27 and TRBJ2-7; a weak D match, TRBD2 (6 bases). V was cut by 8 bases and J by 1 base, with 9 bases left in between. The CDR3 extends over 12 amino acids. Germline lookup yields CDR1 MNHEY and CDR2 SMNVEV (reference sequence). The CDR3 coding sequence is TGTGCCAGCGGGGCGGGATCCTACGAGCAGTACTTC. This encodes CASGAGSYEQYF.

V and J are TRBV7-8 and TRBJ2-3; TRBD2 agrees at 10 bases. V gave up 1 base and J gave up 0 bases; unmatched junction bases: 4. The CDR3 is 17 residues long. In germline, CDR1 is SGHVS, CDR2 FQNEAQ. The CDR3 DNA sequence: TGTGCCAGCAGCTTAGATCCTAGCGGGGGCAGCACAGATACGCAGTATTTT. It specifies CASSLDPSGGSTDTQYF.

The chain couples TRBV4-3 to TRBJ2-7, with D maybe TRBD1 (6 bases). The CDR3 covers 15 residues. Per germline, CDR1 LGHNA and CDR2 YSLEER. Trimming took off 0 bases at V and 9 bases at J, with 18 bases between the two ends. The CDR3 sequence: CASSQEQGPRTAQYF. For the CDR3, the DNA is TGCGCCAGCAGCCAAGAACAGGGACCAAGGACCGCGCAGTACTTC.

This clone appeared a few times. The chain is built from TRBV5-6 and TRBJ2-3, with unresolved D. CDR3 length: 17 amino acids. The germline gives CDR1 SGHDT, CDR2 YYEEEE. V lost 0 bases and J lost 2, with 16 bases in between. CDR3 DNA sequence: TGTGCCAGCAGCTTGGTTTTAGAGCTTGGGTACACAGATACGCAGTATTTT. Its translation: CASSLVLELGYTDTQYF.

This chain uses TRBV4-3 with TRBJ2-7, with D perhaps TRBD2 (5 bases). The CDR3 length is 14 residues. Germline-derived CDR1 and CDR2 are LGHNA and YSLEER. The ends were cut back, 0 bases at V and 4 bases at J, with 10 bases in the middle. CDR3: CASSQETRGYEQYF. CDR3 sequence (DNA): TGCGCCAGCAGCCAAGAAACCCGAGGGTACGAGCAGTACTTC.

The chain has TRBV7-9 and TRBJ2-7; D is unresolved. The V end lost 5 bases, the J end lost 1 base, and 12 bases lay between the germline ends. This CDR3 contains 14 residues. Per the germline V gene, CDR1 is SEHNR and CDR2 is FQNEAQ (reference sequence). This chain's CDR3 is CASSQRIGSYEQYF. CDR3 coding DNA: TGTGCCAGCAGCCAACGGATTGGGTCCTACGAGCAGTACTTC.

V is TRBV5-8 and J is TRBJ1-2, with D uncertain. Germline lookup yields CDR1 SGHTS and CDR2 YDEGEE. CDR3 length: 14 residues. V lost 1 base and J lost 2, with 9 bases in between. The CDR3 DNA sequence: TGTGCCAGCAGCTTGAGAGCAGCCAACTATGGCTACACCTTC. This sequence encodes CASSLRAANYGYTF.

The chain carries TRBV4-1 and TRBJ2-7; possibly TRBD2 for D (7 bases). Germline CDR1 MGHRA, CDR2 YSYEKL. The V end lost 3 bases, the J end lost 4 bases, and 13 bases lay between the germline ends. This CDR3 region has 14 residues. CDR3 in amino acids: CASSQKGEGYEQYF. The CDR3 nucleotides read TGCGCCAGCAGCCAGAAGGGGGAGGGGTACGAGCAGTACTTC.

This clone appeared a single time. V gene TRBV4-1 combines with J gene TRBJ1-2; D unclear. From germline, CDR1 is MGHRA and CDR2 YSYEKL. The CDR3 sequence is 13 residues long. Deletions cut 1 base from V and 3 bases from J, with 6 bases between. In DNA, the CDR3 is TGCGCCAGCAGCCAAGGGCCTTACTATGGCTACACCTTC. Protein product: CASSQGPYYGYTF.

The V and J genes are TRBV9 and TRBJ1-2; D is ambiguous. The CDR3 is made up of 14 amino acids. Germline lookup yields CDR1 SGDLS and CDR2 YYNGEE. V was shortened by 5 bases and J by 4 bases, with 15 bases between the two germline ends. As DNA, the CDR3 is TGTGCCAGCAGTGTTCCCGGGGTCGGCTATGGCTACACCTTC. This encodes CASSVPGVGYGYTF. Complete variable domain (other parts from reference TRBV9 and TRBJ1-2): DSGVTQTPKHLITATGQRVTLRCSPRSGDLSVYWYQQSLDQGLQFLIQYYNGEERAKGNILERFSAQQFPDLHSELNLSSLELGDSALYFCASSVPGVGYGYTFGSGTRLTVV.

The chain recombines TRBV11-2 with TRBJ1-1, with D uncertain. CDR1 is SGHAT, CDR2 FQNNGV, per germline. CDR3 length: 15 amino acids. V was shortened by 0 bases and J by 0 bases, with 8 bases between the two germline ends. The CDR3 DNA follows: TGTGCCAGCAGCTTAGATCTAGCTTTGAACACTGAAGCTTTCTTT. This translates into CASSLDLALNTEAFF.

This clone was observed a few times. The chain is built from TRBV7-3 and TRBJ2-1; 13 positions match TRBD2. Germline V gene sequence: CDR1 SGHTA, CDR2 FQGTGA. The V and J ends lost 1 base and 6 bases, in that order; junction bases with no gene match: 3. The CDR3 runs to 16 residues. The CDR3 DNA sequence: TGTGCCAGCAGCTTAAGTGGACTAGCGGGAGCCAATGAGCAGTTCTTC. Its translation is CASSLSGLAGANEQFF.

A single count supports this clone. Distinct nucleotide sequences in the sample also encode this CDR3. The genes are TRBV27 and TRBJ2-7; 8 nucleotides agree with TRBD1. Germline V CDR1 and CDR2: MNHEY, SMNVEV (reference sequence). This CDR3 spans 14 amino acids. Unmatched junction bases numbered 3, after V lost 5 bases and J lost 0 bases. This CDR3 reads CASSPQGASYEQYF. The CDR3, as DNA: TGTGCCAGCAGTCCCCAGGGGGCCTCCTACGAGCAGTACTTC.

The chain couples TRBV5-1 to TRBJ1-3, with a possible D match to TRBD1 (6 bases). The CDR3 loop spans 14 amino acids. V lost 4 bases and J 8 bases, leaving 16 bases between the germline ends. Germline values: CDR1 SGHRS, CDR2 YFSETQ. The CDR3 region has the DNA TGCGCCAGCAGCGGTACAGGGATCCGAGACACCATATATTTT. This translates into CASSGTGIRDTIYF.

CDR3: CASSQDPGTGSYEQYF. In nucleotides, the CDR3 is TGCGCCAGCAGCCAAGACCCCGGGACAGGGTCCTACGAGCAGTACTTC. The chain uses TRBV4-1 and TRBJ2-7; TRBD1 matches 9 bases. This CDR3 comprises 16 residues. V shed 0 bases and J 1 base; nucleotides not matched to a gene: 4. Germline-derived CDR1 and CDR2 are MGHRA and YSYEKL.

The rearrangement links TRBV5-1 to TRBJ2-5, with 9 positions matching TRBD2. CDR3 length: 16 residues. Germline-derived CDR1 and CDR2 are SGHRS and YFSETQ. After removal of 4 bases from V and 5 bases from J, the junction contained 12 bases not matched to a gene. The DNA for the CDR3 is TGCGCCAGCAGCATAGCGGGAGCAACCCAAGGGGAGACCCAGTACTTC. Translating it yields CASSIAGATQGETQYF.

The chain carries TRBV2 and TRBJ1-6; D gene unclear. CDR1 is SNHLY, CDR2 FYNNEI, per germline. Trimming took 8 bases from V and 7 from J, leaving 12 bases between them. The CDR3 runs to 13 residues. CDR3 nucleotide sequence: TGTGCCAGCTATCGGAGGACCAATTCACCCCTCCACTTT. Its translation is CASYRRTNSPLHF.